These 27 T cell receptor beta chains were sequenced from one sample in a study of molecular identifiers for immune sequencing clone quantification. MiXCR, applied by TCRdb to the PCR reads, yields one record per CDR3 protein. The sample records about 510,000 distinct CDR3 sequences, about a fifth being singletons. The source material was naive CD8+ T cells from blood, with Jurkat cell RNA spiked in. Described subset: FACS-sorted CD8+CD4-CCR7+CD45RA+ naive T cells. The receptors were sampled from a human donor in good health. Some libraries in this study had Jurkat cell RNA spiked in.

This clonotype was recorded at least ten times. V and J are TRBV12-3 or TRBV12-4 and TRBJ2-1; TRBD1 aligns across 12 bases. The V and J ends lost 5 bases and 6 bases, in that order; junction bases with no gene match: 8. The length of the CDR3 is 16 residues. The CDR3 here is CASSGVGTGGPNEQFF. CDR3 DNA sequence: TGTGCCAGCAGTGGAGTTGGGACAGGGGGCCCCAATGAGCAGTTCTTC.

Points on this clonotype: This sequence may be a read error, since a much larger clone differs from it by one base. The V call is TRBV29-1, the J call TRBJ2-2; tentatively, D is TRBD1 (6 bases). The CDR3 has 15 amino acids. In germline, CDR1 is SQVTM, CDR2 ANQGSEA. V was cut by 7 bases and J by 6 bases, with 21 bases left in between. For the CDR3, the DNA is TGCAGCGCCCCACAGGGATCGGACAAGGCCGGGGAGCTGTTTTTT. Its translation: CSAPQGSDKAGELFF.

This clonotype appeared a few times. The junction shows a germline mismatch at one end, possibly a read error. The V and J genes are TRBV28 and TRBJ2-5, with 10 bases lining up with TRBD2. Germline V gene lookup returns CDR1 MDHEN and CDR2 SYDVKM. The CDR3 runs 16 residues. CDR3 protein: CVSSTPTSGFQETQYF. In nucleotides, the CDR3 is TGTGTCAGCAGCACACCGACTAGCGGGTTCCAAGAGACCCAGTACTTC. The whole variable domain, filled in from reference TRBV28 and TRBJ2-5, reads DVKVTQSSRYLVKRTGEKVFLECVQDMDHENMFWYRQDPGLGLRLIYFSYDVKMKEKGDIPEGYSVSREKKERFSLILESASTNQTSMYLCVSSTPTSGFQETQYFGPGTRLLVL.

This clonotype was detected only a few times. V is TRBV4-3 and J is TRBJ2-7; maybe TRBD1 (6 bases). Germline V gene lookup returns CDR1 LGHNA and CDR2 YSLEER. The CDR3 is 16 residues long. Trimming cost V 1 base and J 1 base, with 14 bases left between them. The CDR3 DNA reads TGCGCCAGCAGCCAAGGATGGTCGGACAGATCCTACGAGCAGTACTTC. This sequence encodes CASSQGWSDRSYEQYF.

As to this clonotype: This could be a read error, since a much larger clone is one nucleotide away. V is TRBV20-1 and J is TRBJ2-7; tentative D call: TRBD2 (5 bases). V lost 1 base, J lost 2 bases, and 9 bases lay in between. From germline, CDR1 is DFQATT and CDR2 SNEGSKA (reference sequence). The CDR3 is 13 residues long. CDR3 nucleotides: TGCAGTGCTAGAGTAGCGCACACCTACGAGCAGTACTTC. As protein: CSARVAHTYEQYF.

For this clonotype: The conserved final phenylalanine or tryptophan is absent from the CDR3, which likely points to a read error. This sequence joins TRBV28 and TRBJ2-7; TRBD1 matches 9 bases. The CDR3 extends over 20 amino acids. The J segment lost 3 bases and the V segment lost 2 bases, leaving 20 bases of the junction unmatched. Germline V CDR1 and CDR2: MDHEN, SYDVKM. The CDR3 loop is CASSLGTGILEVLPRYEQYS. CDR3 sequence (DNA): TGTGCCAGCAGTTTAGGGACAGGGATCCTTGAAGTCCTACCTCGCTACGAGCAGTACTCC.

The chain couples TRBV20-1 to TRBJ2-7, with D possibly being TRBD2 (6 bases). Per germline, CDR1 DFQATT and CDR2 SNEGSKA (reference sequence). V lost 4 bases to trimming and J lost 2 bases, with 12 bases between them. The CDR3 has 13 amino acids. The CDR3 loop reads CSAKEGFTYEQYF. In DNA form, the CDR3 reads TGCAGTGCTAAGGAGGGGTTCACCTACGAGCAGTACTTC.

Regarding this clonotype: Possible read error: a much larger clone is one base away. The chain carries TRBV15 and TRBJ1-1, with D perhaps matching TRBD1 (5 bases). Looked up from germline, CDR1 is LNHNV and CDR2 is YYDKDF (reference sequence). The CDR3 covers 14 residues. The CDR3 bases are TGTGCCGCCAGCAAGGGGTTGGGGGGCACTGAAGCTTTCTTT. This codes for CAASKGLGGTEAFF. The variable domain in full, completed from reference TRBV15 and TRBJ1-1, reads DAMVIQNPRYQVTQFGKPVTLSCSQTLNHNVMYWYQQKSSQAPKLLFHYYDKDFNNEADTPDNFQSRRPNTSFCFLDIRSPGLGDTAMYLCAASKGLGGTEAFFGQGTRLTVV.

The genes are TRBV27 and TRBJ1-5; a possible D gene is TRBD1 (6 bases). The CDR3 covers 14 residues. Between the trimmed V and J ends, which lost 3 bases and 5 bases, there was a span of 11 bases. Germline V gene lookup returns CDR1 MNHEY and CDR2 SMNVEV (reference sequence). In nucleotides, the CDR3 is TGTGCCAGCAGTTTCGGGGGCGACTATCAGCCCCAGCATTTT. Its translation is CASSFGGDYQPQHF.

In the case of this clonotype: A much larger clone is a single base away; this may be a read error. The chain uses TRBV4-3 and TRBJ2-7, with TRBD1 as a possible D gene (6 bases). This CDR3 is built from 15 residues. Germline V gene data show CDR1 as LGHNA and CDR2 as YSLEER. DNA for the CDR3: TGCGTCAGCAGCCAATATCAGGGGAAGGAATACGAGCAGTACTTC. Encoded protein: CVSSQYQGKEYEQYF.

Concerning this clonotype itself: The conserved phenylalanine or tryptophan is not found at the CDR3 terminus, so this likely reflects a read error. V usage is TRBV7-9 and J usage is TRBJ2-3; D assignment may be TRBD1 or TRBD2 (5 bases each). The germline CDR1 and CDR2 sequences are SEHNR and FQNEAQ (reference sequence). This CDR3 region has 16 residues. CDR3: CAGSSNRDLYTDTQYI. The CDR3 DNA reads TGTGCCGGCAGCTCCAACCGGGACCTTTACACAGATACGCAGTATATT.

Notes on this clonotype: This sequence may be a read error, since a much larger clone differs from it by one base. This sequence joins TRBV7-9 and TRBJ2-5; perhaps D is TRBD1 or TRBD2 (5 bases each). V lost 4 bases and J lost 5, with 14 bases in between. Germline CDR1 SEHNR, CDR2 FQNEAQ (reference sequence). This CDR3 comprises 14 residues. CDR3 amino acids: CASSSYYWGETQYF. The DNA of the CDR3 is TGTGCCAGCAGCTCCTACTACTGGGGGGAGACCCAGTACTTC.

The chain employs TRBV29-1 and TRBJ1-2; TRBD1 aligns across 11 bases. The CDR3 sequence is 16 residues long. V shed 4 bases and J 3 bases; nucleotides not matched to a gene: 10. CDR1 and CDR2 from the germline V gene are SQVTM and ANQGSEA. The CDR3 DNA reads TGCAGCGTTGGCGGGACAGGGGGGATTGGGGACTATGGCTACACCTTC. It is translated as CSVGGTGGIGDYGYTF.

In the case of this clonotype: Mismatch with germline at one junction end may stem from a read error. The chain has TRBV25-1 and TRBJ2-7; no firm D call. The germline CDR1 and CDR2 sequences are MGHDK and SYGVNS. The CDR3 has 12 residues. CDR3 bases: TGTACCAGCAGCGCCGTCAGCTACGAGCAGTACTTC. Its translation: CTSSAVSYEQYF.

A note on this clonotype: A much larger clone lies a single base off, so this may be a read error. The V gene is TRBV5-1, the J gene TRBJ1-4; 7 nucleotides align to TRBD1. Unmatched junction bases numbered 3, after V lost 4 bases and J lost 0 bases. CDR1 is SGHRS and CDR2 is YFSETQ in the germline V gene. This CDR3 is built from 15 residues. Here the CDR3 reads CASSAGQATNEKLFF. CDR3 DNA: TGCGCCAGCAGCGCCGGACAGGCAACTAATGAAAAACTGTTTTTT.

This clonotype was seen a few times. Relative to the germline gene, one junction end is altered; a read error may explain this. The rearrangement links TRBV12-3 or TRBV12-4 to TRBJ2-7; D possibly corresponds to TRBD2 (5 bases). The CDR3 covers 15 residues. The chain's CDR3 is CASTPLGSDYYEHYF. CDR3 sequence (DNA): TGTGCCAGCACCCCGCTAGGGAGCGATTACTACGAGCATTACTTC.

In this sample, this clonotype turned up a few times. The chain recombines TRBV7-6 with TRBJ1-4, with D perhaps matching TRBD1 (5 bases). This CDR3 has 14 amino acids. Germline lookup yields CDR1 SGHVS and CDR2 FNYEAQ. Trimming shortened V by 3 bases and J by 6 bases, and 11 bases separated the two germline ends. The CDR3 nucleotides are TGTGCCAGCAGCTTGTGGGACGGGGATGAAAAACTGTTTTTT. This encodes CASSLWDGDEKLFF.

This clonotype was detected many times. The V gene is TRBV29-1, the J gene TRBJ1-1; 7 bases map to TRBD1. CDR3 length equals 14 residues. Germline trimming cut 3 bases from V and 0 bases from J; bases unmatched to any gene: 4. Looked up from germline, CDR1 is SQVTM and CDR2 is ANQGSEA. CDR3 in amino acids: CSVEGTVVNTEAFF. The CDR3 DNA reads as TGCAGCGTTGAGGGGACAGTCGTGAACACTGAAGCTTTCTTT.

The CDR3 coding sequence is TGTGCCAGCAGCTCCAGAGGACAGGGAGGTCCCTACGAGCAGTACTTC. Protein: CASSSRGQGGPYEQYF. The chain uses TRBV7-2 and TRBJ2-7, with 8 bases identical to TRBD1. J lost 2 bases, V lost 4 bases, and 10 bases had no gene match. The germline gives CDR1 SGHTA, CDR2 FQGNSA. The CDR3 loop spans 16 amino acids.

This clonotype was detected only once. This clone may be a read error of a much larger clone one base away. This sequence joins TRBV12-3 or TRBV12-4 and TRBJ2-3, with D possibly TRBD2 on 6 matching bases. Trimming took 1 base from V and 4 from J, leaving 12 bases between them. The CDR3 extends over 15 amino acids. The CDR3 loop reads CASSLGRERADTQYF. CDR3 coding DNA: TGTGCCAGCAGTTTAGGGCGGGAAAGGGCAGATACGCAGTATTTT.

The V gene is TRBV11-2, the J gene TRBJ2-5, with D perhaps matching TRBD1 (6 bases). Trimming removed 8 bases from V and 5 bases from J, with 21 bases in between. Germline assignment: CDR1 SGHAT and CDR2 FQNNGV. The CDR3 length is 15 residues. The CDR3 here is CASGATTGTDETQYF. CDR3 coding DNA: TGTGCCAGCGGCGCAACGACAGGTACCGATGAGACCCAGTACTTC.

Comment on this clonotype: A much larger clone lies a single base off, so this may be a read error. V and J are TRBV5-3 and TRBJ1-1; 10 nucleotides match TRBD1. TRBV5-3 is an ORF for which the function is uncertain. After removal of 8 bases from V and 6 bases from J, the junction contained 10 bases not matched to a gene. CDR3 length: 14 amino acids. The CDR3 bases are TGTGCCAGCAGCCCGGACAGGGGGAGCGCTGAAGCTTTCTTT. It is translated as CASSPDRGSAEAFF.

This clonotype was counted a few times. The chain combines TRBV6-2 or TRBV6-3 with TRBJ2-3; D may be TRBD1 (5 bases). V was cut by 1 base and J by 3 bases, with 11 bases left in between. There are 15 residues in the CDR3. Per germline, CDR1 MNHEY and CDR2 SVGEGT. CDR3 residues: CASSYWGFGTDTQYF. The CDR3 nucleotides are TGTGCCAGCAGTTACTGGGGCTTTGGGACAGATACGCAGTATTTT.

The chain employs TRBV9 and TRBJ2-1; 10 bases match TRBD2. V was pared by 2 bases and J by 8 bases, with 4 bases of the junction left unmatched. Germline V gene data show CDR1 as SGDLS and CDR2 as YYNGEE. This CDR3 is built from 14 residues. The DNA for the CDR3 is TGTGCCAGCAGCGTCTTAGCGGGGGGTTATGAGCAGTTCTTC. It encodes CASSVLAGGYEQFF.

Regarding this clonotype: Since a much larger clone is just one base distant, this may be a read error. The genes are TRBV5-1 and TRBJ2-7; 10 bases agree with TRBD1. Germline V CDR1 and CDR2: SGHRS, YFSETQ. CDR3 size: 14 residues. V shed 4 bases, J shed 6 bases, and the junction held 7 bases outside the gene matches. CDR3 DNA sequence: TGCGCCAGCAGCGGGGGGACAGGGGTCTTCGAGCAGTACTTC. Protein product: CASSGGTGVFEQYF.

The table lists this clonotype with many counts. The rearrangement links TRBV20-1 to TRBJ1-5, with D perhaps TRBD1 (5 bases). The germline V gene encodes CDR1 DFQATT and CDR2 SNEGSKA (reference sequence). The V and J ends lost 4 bases and 5 bases respectively, with 15 bases between them. This CDR3 is built from 14 residues. The CDR3 loop is CSAILGDEYQPQHF. CDR3 sequence (DNA): TGCAGTGCTATCCTAGGGGACGAGTATCAGCCCCAGCATTTT.

To note about this clonotype: One base away lies a much larger clone, so this may be a sequencing read error. The genes are TRBV28 and TRBJ2-7; 10 bases agree with TRBD1. V shed 5 bases and J 5 bases; nucleotides not matched to a gene: 12. CDR3 length equals 16 residues. Germline V CDR1 and CDR2: MDHEN, SYDVKM. As DNA, the CDR3 is TGTGCCAGCAGTGGGGACAGGGGACGGCCCGCCCACGAGCAGTACTTC. This codes for CASSGDRGRPAHEQYF.